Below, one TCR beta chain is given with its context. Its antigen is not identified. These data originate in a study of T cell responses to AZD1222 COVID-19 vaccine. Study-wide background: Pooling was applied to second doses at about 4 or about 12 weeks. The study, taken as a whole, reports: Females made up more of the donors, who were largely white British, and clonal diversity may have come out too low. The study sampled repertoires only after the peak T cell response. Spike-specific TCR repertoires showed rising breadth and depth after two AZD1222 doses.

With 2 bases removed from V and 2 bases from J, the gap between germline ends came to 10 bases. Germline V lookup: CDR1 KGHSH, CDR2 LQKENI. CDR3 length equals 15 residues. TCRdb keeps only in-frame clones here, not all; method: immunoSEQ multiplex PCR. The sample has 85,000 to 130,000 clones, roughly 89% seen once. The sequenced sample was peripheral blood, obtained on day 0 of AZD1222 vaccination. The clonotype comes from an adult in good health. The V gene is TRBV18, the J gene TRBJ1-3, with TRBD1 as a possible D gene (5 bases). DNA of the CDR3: TGTGCCAGCTCACCAACGCAGGGAGCTGGAAACACCATATATTTT. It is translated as CASSPTQGAGNTIYF.